This T cell receptor beta chain came from a study of blood T cell repertoires in COVID-19. Across the study: PBMCs, B-cell-depleted T cells, or T cells were the source of the cDNA or gDNA that made up the material.

The V gene's germline CDR1 is KGHDR and CDR2 SFDVKD. The CDR3 totals 15 residues. The V segment lost 4 bases and the J segment 1 base; nucleotides outside the gene matches: 0. Authors' analysis steps: Using reference gene primer amplification, nucleated cell counts were estimated. Assay used: immunoSEQ multiplex PCR; TCRdb lists only in-frame clones, some missing. That table is the source of V, J and clone size, and D and trimming were worked out from the DNA. This table holds 65,000 to 95,000 clones, 70% to 90% found once. The chain is built from TRBV24-1 and TRBJ2-2, with 9 bases identical to TRBD1. The sample taken for sequencing was peripheral blood. The sequence derives from a man in his 70s with active or convalescent COVID-19. This CDR3 is CATSETGGNTGELFF. The CDR3 bases are TGTGCCACCAGTGAGACAGGGGGGAACACCGGGGAGCTGTTTTTT.